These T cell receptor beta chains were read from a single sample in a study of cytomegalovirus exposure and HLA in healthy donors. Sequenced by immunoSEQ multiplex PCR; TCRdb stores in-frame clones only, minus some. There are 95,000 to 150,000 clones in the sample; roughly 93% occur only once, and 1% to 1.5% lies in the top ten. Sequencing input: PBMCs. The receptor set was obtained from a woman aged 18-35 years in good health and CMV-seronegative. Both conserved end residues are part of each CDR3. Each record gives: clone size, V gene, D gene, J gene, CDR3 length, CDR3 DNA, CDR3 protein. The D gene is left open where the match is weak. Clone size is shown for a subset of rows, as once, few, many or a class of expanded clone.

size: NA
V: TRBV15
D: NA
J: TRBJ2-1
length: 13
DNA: TGTGCCACCAGCAGTTTCAGGTCCGCCGAGCAGTTCTTC
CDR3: CATSSFRSAEQFF

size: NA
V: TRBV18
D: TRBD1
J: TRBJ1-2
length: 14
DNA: TGTGCCAGCTCACCTACCGGGACAGAATATGGCTACACCTTC
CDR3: CASSPTGTEYGYTF

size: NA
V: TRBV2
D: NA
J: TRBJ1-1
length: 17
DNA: TGTGCCAGCAGTGGGGGACTACTCCGGGACAAGAACACTGAAGCTTTCTTT
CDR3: CASSGGLLRDKNTEAFF

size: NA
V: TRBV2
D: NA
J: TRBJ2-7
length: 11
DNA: TGTGCCAGCACGAGAACCTACGAGCAGTACTTC
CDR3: CASTRTYEQYF

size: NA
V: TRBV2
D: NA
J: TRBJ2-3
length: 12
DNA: TGTGCCAGCAGAATCCCGGGGGATACGCAGTATTTT
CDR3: CASRIPGDTQYF

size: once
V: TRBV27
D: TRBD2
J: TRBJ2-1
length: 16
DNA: TGTGCCAGCAGTTTAGGGACTAGCGGGACCTACAATGAGCAGTTCTTC
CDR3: CASSLGTSGTYNEQFF

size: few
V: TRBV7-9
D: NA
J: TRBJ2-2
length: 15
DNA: TGTGCCAGCAGTTCGGGACACTCCTACACCGGGGAGCTGTTTTTT
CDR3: CASSSGHSYTGELFF

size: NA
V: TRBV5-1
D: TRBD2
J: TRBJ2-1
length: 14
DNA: TGCGCCAGCTCGGGACTAGGGATTTCACGTGAGCAGTTCTTC
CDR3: CASSGLGISREQFF

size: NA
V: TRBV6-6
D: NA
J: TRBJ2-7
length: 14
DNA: TGTGCCAGCAGTTACAATATCGAGCTTTACGAGCAGTACTTC
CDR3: CASSYNIELYEQYF

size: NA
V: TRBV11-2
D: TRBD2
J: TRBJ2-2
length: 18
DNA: TGTGCCAGCAGCTTCCAAACCTGGACTAGCGGGGGTCCCGGGGAGCTGTTTTTT
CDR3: CASSFQTWTSGGPGELFF

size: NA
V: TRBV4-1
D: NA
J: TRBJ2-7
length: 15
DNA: TGCGCCAGCAGCCAGTCATTAGCGGTGACCTACGAGCAGTACTTC
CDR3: CASSQSLAVTYEQYF

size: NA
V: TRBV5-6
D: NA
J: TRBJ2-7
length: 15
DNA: TGTGCCAGCAGCTTAGGAATGGGCACAGCCTACGAGCAGTACTTC
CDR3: CASSLGMGTAYEQYF

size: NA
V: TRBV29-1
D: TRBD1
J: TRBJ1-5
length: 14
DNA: TGCAGCGGCAGGGACAGGTTAACCAATCAGCCCCAGCATTTT
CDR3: CSGRDRLTNQPQHF

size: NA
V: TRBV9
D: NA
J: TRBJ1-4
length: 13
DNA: TGTGCCAGCCAATCCCCACGGGATGAAAAACTGTTTTTT
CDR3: CASQSPRDEKLFF

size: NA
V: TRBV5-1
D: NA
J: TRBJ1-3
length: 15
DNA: TGCGCCAGCAGCTCGGGGGGAGCCTCTGGAAACACCATATATTTT
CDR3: CASSSGGASGNTIYF

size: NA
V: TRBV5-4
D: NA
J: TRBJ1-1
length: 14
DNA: TGTGCCAGCACCCCCGACAACCAGAACACTGAAGCTTTCTTT
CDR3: CASTPDNQNTEAFF

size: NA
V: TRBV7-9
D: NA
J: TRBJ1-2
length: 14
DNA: TGTGCCAGCAGCTCCGCGGGGCGGGGAAGCGGCTACACCTTC
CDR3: CASSSAGRGSGYTF

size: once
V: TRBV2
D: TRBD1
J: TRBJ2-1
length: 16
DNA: TGTGCCAGCAGGGCTTTTATCAGTGAACAGGGGGATGAGCAGTTCTTC
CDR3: CASRAFISEQGDEQFF

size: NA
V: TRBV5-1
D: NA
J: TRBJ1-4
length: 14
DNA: TGCGCCAGCAGACCGGGACAAATGGGTGAAAAACTGTTTTTT
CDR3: CASRPGQMGEKLFF

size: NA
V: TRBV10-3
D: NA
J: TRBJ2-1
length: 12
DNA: TGTGCCATCAGTGACGGGGCGGGGCCACAGTTCTTC
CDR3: CAISDGAGPQFF

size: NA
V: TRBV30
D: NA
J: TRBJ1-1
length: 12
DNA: TGTGCCTGGAGTGTTGTCAGGGCCGAAGCTTTCTTT
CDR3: CAWSVVRAEAFF

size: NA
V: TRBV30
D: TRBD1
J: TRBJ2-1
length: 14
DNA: TGTGCCTGGAGTCTGGGGACAGAGGACAATGAGCAGTTCTTC
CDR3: CAWSLGTEDNEQFF

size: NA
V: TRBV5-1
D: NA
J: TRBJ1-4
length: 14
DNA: TGCGCCAGCAGCTCGGACACAAGGGGTGAAAAACTGTTTTTT
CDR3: CASSSDTRGEKLFF

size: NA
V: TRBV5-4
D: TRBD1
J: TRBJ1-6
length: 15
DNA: TGTGCCAGCAGCCCCGGTGGGACAGGGGTAACACCCCTCCACTTT
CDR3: CASSPGGTGVTPLHF

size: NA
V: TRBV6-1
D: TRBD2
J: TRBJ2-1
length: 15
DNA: TGTGCCAGCAGTACGGGACTAGCGGGAGATTATGAGCAGTTCTTC
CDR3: CASSTGLAGDYEQFF

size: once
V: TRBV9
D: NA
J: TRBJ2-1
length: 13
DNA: TGTGCCAGCAGTGGACTAACCGACAATGAGCAGTTCTTC
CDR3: CASSGLTDNEQFF

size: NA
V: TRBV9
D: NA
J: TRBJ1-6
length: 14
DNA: TGTGCCAGCAGCGACCAGGACAGAGATTCACCCCTCCACTTT
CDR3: CASSDQDRDSPLHF

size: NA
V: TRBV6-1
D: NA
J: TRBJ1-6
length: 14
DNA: TGTGCCAGCAGAAGCGTAAGCGATCGGTCACCCCTCCACTTT
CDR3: CASRSVSDRSPLHF

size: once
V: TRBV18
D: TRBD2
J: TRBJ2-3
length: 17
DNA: TGTGCCAGCTCACCTGTACCCGGGACTAGCGGGGAAGATACGCAGTATTTT
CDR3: CASSPVPGTSGEDTQYF

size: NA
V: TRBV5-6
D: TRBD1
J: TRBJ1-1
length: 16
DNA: TGTGCCAGCAGCTTGTCAATATCCAGGGGGCTTACTGAAGCTTTCTTT
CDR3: CASSLSISRGLTEAFF

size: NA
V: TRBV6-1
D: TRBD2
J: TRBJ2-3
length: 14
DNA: TGTGCCGTGGGTGCTAGCGGGATAGTAGATACGCAGTATTTT
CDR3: CAVGASGIVDTQYF

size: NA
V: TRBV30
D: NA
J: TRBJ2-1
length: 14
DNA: TGTGCCTGGAGTCTGCAGGGAGGTGCCGATGAGCAGTTCTTC
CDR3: CAWSLQGGADEQFF

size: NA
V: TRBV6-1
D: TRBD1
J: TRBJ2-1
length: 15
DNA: TGTGCCAGCAGGGCTAGACAGGGGACCATGGATGAGCAGTTCTTC
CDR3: CASRARQGTMDEQFF

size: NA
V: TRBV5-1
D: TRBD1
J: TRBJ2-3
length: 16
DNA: TGCGCCAGCAGCTCGCAGGGACAGACGGTCAGGGATACGCAGTATTTT
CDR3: CASSSQGQTVRDTQYF

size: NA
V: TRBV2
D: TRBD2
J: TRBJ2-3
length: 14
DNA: TGTGCCAGCATGGTTAGCGGGAGTGCGGATACGCAGTATTTT
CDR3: CASMVSGSADTQYF

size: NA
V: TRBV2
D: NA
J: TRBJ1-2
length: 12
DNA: TGTGCCAGCGAGGAATTTAACTATGGCTACACCTTC
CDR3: CASEEFNYGYTF

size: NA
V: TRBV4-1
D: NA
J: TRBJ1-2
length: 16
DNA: TGCGCCAGCAGCCAAGATGGCACAGGAGAGCAATATGGCTACACCTTC
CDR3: CASSQDGTGEQYGYTF

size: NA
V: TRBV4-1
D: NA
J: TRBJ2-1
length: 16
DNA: TGCGCCAGCAGCCAAGTAAAAGCGAGCTCCTACAATGAGCAGTTCTTC
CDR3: CASSQVKASSYNEQFF

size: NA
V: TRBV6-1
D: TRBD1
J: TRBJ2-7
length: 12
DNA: TGTGCCAGCGGATCAGGGGGTTACGAGCAGTACTTC
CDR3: CASGSGGYEQYF

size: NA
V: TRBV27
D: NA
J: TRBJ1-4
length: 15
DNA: TGTGCCAGCAGTTTTCGGCGCCTAGCTAATGAAAAACTGTTTTTT
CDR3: CASSFRRLANEKLFF

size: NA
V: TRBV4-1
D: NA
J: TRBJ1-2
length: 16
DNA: TGCGCCAGCAGCCAAGGGTATGTAGGAGTGAGTTATGGCTACACCTTC
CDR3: CASSQGYVGVSYGYTF

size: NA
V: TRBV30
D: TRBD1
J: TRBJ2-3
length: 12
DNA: TGTGCCTGGAGGACAGGGGGTTATACGCAGTATTTT
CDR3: CAWRTGGYTQYF

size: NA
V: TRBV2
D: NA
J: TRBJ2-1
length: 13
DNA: TGTGCCATAGCGGACGGAGAGTACAATGAGCAGTTCTTC
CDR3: CAIADGEYNEQFF

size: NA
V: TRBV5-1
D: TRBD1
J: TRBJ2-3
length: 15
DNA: TGCGCCAGCAGCCCAGGACAGGGACAGGCAGATACGCAGTATTTT
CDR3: CASSPGQGQADTQYF

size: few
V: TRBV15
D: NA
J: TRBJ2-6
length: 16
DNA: TGTGCCACCAGCAGAACTCCAGGGACTGGGGCCAACGTCCTGACTTTC
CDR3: CATSRTPGTGANVLTF

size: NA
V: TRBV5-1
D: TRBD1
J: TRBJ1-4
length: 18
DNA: TGCGCCAGCAGCTCCTCTCTAGGACAGGGGGCGGCTAATGAAAAACTGTTTTTT
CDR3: CASSSSLGQGAANEKLFF

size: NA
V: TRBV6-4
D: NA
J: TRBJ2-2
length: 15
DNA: TGTGCCAGCAGCCCGGGACTCACGAACACCGGGGAGCTGTTTTTT
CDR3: CASSPGLTNTGELFF

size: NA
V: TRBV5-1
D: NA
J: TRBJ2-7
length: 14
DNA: TGCGCCAGCAGCTATTCAACGACGGACACGTTGCAGTACTTC
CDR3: CASSYSTTDTLQYF

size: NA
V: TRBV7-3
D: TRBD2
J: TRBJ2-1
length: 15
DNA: TGTGCCAGCAGCTCCAGCGGGGTAGGGGCAAGTGAGCAGTTCTTC
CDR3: CASSSSGVGASEQFF

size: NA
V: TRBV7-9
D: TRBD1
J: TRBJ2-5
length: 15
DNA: TGTGCCAGCAGCTCCGGGACAGGGGGGGCAACGACCCAGTACTTC
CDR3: CASSSGTGGATTQYF

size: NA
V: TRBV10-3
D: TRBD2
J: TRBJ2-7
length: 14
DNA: TGTGCCATCAGAAGTAGCGGGAAAACCTACGAGCAGTACTTC
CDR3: CAIRSSGKTYEQYF

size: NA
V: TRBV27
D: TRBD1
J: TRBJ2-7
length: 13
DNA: TGTGCCAGCAGTTTCCCGGACAGGGCCGAGCAGTACTTC
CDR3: CASSFPDRAEQYF

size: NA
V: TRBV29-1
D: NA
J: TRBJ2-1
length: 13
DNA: TGCAGCGTTGGGCAACAGGGCGGTTTAGTGCAGTTCTTC
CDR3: CSVGQQGGLVQFF

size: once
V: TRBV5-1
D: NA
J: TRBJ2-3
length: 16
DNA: TGCGCCAGCAGCCCTGGTAGCCAAGCGCGCGGGGATACGCAGTATTTT
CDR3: CASSPGSQARGDTQYF

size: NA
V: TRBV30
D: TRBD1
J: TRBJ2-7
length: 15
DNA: TGTGCCTGGAGTGCCGGGACAGGGGGATCCTACGAGCAGTACTTC
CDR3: CAWSAGTGGSYEQYF

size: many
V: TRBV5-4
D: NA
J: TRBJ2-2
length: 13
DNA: TGTGCCAGCAGCCCTAGTAGCGACGGGGAGCTGTTTTTT
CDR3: CASSPSSDGELFF